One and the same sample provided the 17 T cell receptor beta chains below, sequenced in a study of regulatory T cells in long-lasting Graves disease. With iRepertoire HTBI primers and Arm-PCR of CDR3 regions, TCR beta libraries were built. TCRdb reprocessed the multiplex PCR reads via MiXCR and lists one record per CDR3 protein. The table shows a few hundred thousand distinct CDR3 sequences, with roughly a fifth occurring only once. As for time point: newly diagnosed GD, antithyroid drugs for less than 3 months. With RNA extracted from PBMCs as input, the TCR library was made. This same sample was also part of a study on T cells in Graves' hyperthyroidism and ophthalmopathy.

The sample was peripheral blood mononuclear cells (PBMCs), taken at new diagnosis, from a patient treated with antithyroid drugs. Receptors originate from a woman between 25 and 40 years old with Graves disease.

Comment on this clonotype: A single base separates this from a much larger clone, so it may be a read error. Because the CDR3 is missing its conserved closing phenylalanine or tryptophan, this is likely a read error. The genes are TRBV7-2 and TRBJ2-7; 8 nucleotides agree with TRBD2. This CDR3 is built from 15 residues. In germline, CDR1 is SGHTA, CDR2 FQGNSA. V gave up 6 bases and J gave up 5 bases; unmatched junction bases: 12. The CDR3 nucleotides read TGTGCCAGCAGGGGGACGGGCGGGGGGAGCCACGAGCAGTACTCC. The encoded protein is CASRGTGGGSHEQYS.

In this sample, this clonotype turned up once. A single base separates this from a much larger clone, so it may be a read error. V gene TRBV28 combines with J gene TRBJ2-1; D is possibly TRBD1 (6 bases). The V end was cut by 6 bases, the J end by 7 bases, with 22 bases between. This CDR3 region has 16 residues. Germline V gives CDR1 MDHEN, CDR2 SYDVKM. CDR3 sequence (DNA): TGTGCCAGCAGGCCCGCCCCGGGACACTTAACTAATGAGCAGTTCTTC. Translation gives CASRPAPGHLTNEQFF.

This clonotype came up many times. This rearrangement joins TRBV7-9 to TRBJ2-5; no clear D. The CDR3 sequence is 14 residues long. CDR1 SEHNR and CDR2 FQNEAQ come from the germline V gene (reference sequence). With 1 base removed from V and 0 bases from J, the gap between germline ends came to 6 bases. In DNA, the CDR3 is TGTGCCAGCAGCTTAGGCCTAGACCAAGAGACCCAGTACTTC. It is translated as CASSLGLDQETQYF.

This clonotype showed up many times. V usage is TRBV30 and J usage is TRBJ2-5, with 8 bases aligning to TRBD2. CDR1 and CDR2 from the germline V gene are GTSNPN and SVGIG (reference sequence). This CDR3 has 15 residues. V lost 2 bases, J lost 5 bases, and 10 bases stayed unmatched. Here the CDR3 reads CAWSILGLARETQYF. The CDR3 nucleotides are TGTGCCTGGAGTATCCTCGGACTAGCCAGGGAGACCCAGTACTTC.

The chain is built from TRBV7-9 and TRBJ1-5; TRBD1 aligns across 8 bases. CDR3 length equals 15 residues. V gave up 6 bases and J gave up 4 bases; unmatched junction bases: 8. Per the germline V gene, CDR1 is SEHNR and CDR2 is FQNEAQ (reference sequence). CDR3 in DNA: TGTGCCAGCAGTTCAGGGACAGGCGGAAATCAGCCCCAGCATTTT. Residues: CASSSGTGGNQPQHF. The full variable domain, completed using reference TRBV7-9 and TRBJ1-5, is DTGVSQNPRHKITKRGQNVTFRCDPISEHNRLYWYRQTLGQGPEFLTYFQNEAQLEKSRLLSDRFSAERPKGSFSTLEIQRTEQGDSAMYLCASSSGTGGNQPQHFGDGTRLSIL.

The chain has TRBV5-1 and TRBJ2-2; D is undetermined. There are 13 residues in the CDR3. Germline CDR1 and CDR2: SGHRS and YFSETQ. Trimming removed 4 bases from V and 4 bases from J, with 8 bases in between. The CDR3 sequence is CASSPRVTGELFF. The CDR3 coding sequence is TGCGCCAGCAGCCCCCGGGTCACCGGGGAGCTGTTTTTT.

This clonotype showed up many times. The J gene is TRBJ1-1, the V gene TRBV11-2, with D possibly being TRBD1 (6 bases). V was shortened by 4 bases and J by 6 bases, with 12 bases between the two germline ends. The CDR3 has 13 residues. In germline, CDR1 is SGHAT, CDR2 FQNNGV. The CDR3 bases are TGTGCCAGCAGCTACAGGGACGGCTCTGAAGCTTTCTTT. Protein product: CASSYRDGSEAFF.

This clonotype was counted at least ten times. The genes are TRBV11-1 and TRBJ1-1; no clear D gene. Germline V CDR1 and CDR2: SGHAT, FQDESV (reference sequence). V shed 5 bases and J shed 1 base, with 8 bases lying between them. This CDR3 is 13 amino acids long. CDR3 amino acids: CASSPAPNTEAFF. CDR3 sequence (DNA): TGTGCCAGCAGCCCGGCCCCGAACACTGAAGCTTTCTTT.

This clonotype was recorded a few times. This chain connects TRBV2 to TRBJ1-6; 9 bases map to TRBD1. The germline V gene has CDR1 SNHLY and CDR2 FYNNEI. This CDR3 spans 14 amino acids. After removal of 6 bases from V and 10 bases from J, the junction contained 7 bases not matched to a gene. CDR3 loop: CASRMTGGGSPLHF. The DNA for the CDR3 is TGTGCCAGCAGGATGACAGGGGGAGGATCACCCCTCCACTTT.

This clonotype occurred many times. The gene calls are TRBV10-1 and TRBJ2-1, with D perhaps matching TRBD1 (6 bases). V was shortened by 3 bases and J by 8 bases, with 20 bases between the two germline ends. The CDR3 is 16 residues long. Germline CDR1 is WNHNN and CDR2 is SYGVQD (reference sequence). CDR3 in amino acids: CASSEFRGVVDDEQFF. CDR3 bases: TGCGCCAGCAGTGAATTCAGGGGTGTAGTGGACGATGAGCAGTTCTTC.

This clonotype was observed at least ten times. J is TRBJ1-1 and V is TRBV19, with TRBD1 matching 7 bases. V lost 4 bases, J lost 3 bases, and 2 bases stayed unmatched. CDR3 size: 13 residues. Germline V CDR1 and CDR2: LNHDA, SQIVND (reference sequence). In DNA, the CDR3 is TGTGCCAGTAGTAGGGGACAGTACACTGAAGCTTTCTTT. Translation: CASSRGQYTEAFF.

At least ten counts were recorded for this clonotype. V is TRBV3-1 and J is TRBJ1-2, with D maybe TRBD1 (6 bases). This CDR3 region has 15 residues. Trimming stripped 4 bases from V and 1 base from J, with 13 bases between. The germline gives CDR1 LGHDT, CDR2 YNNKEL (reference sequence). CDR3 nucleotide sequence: TGTGCCAGCAGCCTTACCGGACAGTATAACTATGGCTACACCTTC. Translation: CASSLTGQYNYGYTF.

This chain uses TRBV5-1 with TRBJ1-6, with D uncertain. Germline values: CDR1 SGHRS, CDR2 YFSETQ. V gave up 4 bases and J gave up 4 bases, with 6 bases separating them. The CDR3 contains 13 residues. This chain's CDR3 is CASSTPYNSPLHF. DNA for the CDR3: TGCGCCAGCAGCACCCCGTATAATTCACCCCTCCACTTT.

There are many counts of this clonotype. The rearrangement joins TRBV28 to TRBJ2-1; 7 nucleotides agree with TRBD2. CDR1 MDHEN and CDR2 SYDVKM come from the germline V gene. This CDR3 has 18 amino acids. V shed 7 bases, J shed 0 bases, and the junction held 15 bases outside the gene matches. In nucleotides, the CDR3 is TGTGCCAGCATCGGGGGGTCGGCGAAATGGAGCTCCTACAATGAGCAGTTCTTC. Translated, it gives CASIGGSAKWSSYNEQFF.

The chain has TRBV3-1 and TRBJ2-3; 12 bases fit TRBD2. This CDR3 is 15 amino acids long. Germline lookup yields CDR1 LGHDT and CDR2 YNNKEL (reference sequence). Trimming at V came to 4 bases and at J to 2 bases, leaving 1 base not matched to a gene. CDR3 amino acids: CASSPSGRVTDTQYF. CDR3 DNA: TGTGCCAGCAGCCCTAGCGGGAGGGTCACAGATACGCAGTATTTT.

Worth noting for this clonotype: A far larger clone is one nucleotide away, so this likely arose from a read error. The CDR3 DNA reads TGCAGTGCTAATAGGAGAAGCGGGAGTGTAAATAAGCAGTTCTTC. This sequence encodes CSANRRSGSVNKQFF. V usage is TRBV20-1 and J usage is TRBJ2-5; 8 nucleotides agree with TRBD2. The J call may be incorrect, as the DNA end agrees better with TRBJ2-1. The CDR3 loop spans 15 amino acids. Germline V gene lookup returns CDR1 DFQATT and CDR2 SNEGSKA (reference sequence).

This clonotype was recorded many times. This CDR3 is CATSRGSRGGNTGELFF. Here the CDR3 DNA reads TGTGCCACCAGCAGAGGGTCGAGGGGGGGGAACACCGGGGAGCTGTTTTTT. The rearrangement joins TRBV15 to TRBJ2-2; tentatively, D is TRBD2 (7 bases). This CDR3 spans 17 amino acids. From germline, CDR1 is LNHNV and CDR2 YYDKDF (reference sequence). The V end was cut by 1 base, the J end by 1 base, with 13 bases between.